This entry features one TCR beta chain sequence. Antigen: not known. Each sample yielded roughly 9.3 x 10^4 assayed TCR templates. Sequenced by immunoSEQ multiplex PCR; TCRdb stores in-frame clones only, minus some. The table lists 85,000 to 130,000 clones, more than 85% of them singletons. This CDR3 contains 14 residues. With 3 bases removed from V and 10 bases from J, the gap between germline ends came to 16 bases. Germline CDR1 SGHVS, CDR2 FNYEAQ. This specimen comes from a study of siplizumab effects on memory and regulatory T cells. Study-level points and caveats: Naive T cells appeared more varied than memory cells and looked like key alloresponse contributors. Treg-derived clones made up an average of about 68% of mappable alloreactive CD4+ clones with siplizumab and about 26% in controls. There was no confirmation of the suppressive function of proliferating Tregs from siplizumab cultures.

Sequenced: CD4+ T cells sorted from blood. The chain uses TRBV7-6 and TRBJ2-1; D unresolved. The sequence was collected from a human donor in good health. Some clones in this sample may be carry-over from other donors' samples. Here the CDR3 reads CASSLGPTSREQFF. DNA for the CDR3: TGTGCCAGCAGCTTGGGTCCTACATCCAGGGAGCAGTTCTTC.